Listed below are T cell receptor beta chains from one sample, sequenced in a study of blood T cell repertoires in COVID-19. Libraries were prepared by immunoSEQ multiplex PCR; TCRdb keeps only in-frame clonotypes and omits some of them. The data contain about 230,000 clones, just over 85% of them singletons. Material: PBMCs or T cells enriched from blood (not recorded which). The receptors derive from a man younger than 30 who had recovered from COVID-19. The CDR3 runs from the conserved cysteine through the conserved F or W. Each record gives: V gene, D gene, clone size, J gene, CDR3 DNA, CDR3 protein. A D gene is named only where the DNA matches it firmly. The size entry is marked missing in some rows and otherwise reads once, few, many or a size class.

V: TRBV10-2; D: -; size: -; J: TRBJ1-1; DNA: TGCGCCAGCAGTGAGGACCAGGGGAAGAACACTGAAGCTTTCTTT; CDR3: CASSEDQGKNTEAFF
V: TRBV4-1; D: TRBD2; size: -; J: TRBJ2-7; DNA: TGCGCCAGCAGCCAAGGGGTAGGCGGGAGTTACGAGCAGTACTTC; CDR3: CASSQGVGGSYEQYF
V: TRBV5-4; D: TRBD1; size: once; J: TRBJ1-5; DNA: TGTGCCAGCAGCCAAGGGGGCGGGGGCAATCAGCCCCAGCATTTT; CDR3: CASSQGGGGNQPQHF
V: TRBV12-3/TRBV12-4; D: -; size: once; J: TRBJ2-7; DNA: TGTGCCAGCAGATTGGGCCGGACCTACGAGCAGTACTTC; CDR3: CASRLGRTYEQYF
V: TRBV18; D: -; size: -; J: TRBJ1-2; DNA: TGTGCCAGCTCACCGTACAGGGAAGAGAACTATGGCTACACCTTC; CDR3: CASSPYREENYGYTF
V: TRBV19; D: -; size: -; J: TRBJ1-2; DNA: TGTGCCAGTAGTACTCGACAGGAAATCGGCTACACCTTC; CDR3: CASSTRQEIGYTF
V: TRBV2; D: -; size: -; J: TRBJ2-4; DNA: TGTGCCAGCAGTGTCTCCACTCGCAACATTCAGTACTTC; CDR3: CASSVSTRNIQYF
V: TRBV30; D: TRBD2; size: once; J: TRBJ2-5; DNA: TGTGCCTGGAGGAGCGGGGGAAAAGAGACCCAGTACTTC; CDR3: CAWRSGGKETQYF
V: TRBV30; D: TRBD2; size: -; J: TRBJ2-5; DNA: TGTGCCTGGACCTCGATAGGGAGGGAAGGCCAAGAGACCCAGTACTTC; CDR3: CAWTSIGREGQETQYF
V: TRBV14; D: -; size: -; J: TRBJ2-1; DNA: TGTGCCAGCAGCCAGATTTCTAGTAATGAGCAGTTCTTC; CDR3: CASSQISSNEQFF
V: TRBV7-9; D: -; size: once; J: TRBJ2-7; DNA: TGTGCCAGCAGCTTAGCTGGGACTGCCTCCTACGAGCAGTACTTC; CDR3: CASSLAGTASYEQYF
V: TRBV5-1; D: -; size: -; J: TRBJ1-1; DNA: TGCGCCAGCAGCTTGGGGGGCGCGGACACTGAAGCTTTCTTT; CDR3: CASSLGGADTEAFF
V: TRBV6-5; D: -; size: -; J: TRBJ1-3; DNA: TGTGCCAGCAGCGGACAGCTTGGAAACACCATATATTTT; CDR3: CASSGQLGNTIYF
V: TRBV27; D: -; size: -; J: TRBJ2-1; DNA: TGTGCCAGCAGTTACAGGTTGTACAATGAGCAGTTCTTC; CDR3: CASSYRLYNEQFF
V: TRBV29-1; D: -; size: -; J: TRBJ1-1; DNA: TGCAGCGTTGAAGAGCGGGTCGGTGAAGCTTTCTTT; CDR3: CSVEERVGEAFF
V: TRBV18; D: TRBD1; size: -; J: TRBJ2-7; DNA: TGTGCCAGCTCACCCCTCGGACAGGGAGCCTCCTACGAGCAGTACTTC; CDR3: CASSPLGQGASYEQYF
V: TRBV18; D: -; size: -; J: TRBJ1-4; DNA: TGTGCCAGCTCTATTTCAGGGGCAACTAATGAAAAACTGTTTTTT; CDR3: CASSISGATNEKLFF
V: TRBV5-1; D: TRBD1; size: -; J: TRBJ2-1; DNA: TGCGCCAGCAGCTTGGATAGGGGGCGGGTATCTTACAATGAGCAGTTCTTC; CDR3: CASSLDRGRVSYNEQFF
V: TRBV29-1; D: TRBD1; size: few; J: TRBJ1-2; DNA: TGCAGCGTTGGGACAGGGGGCCCCTATGGCTACACCTTC; CDR3: CSVGTGGPYGYTF
V: TRBV5-4; D: -; size: once; J: TRBJ2-1; DNA: TGTGCCAGCAGCCAAGGGGGATTAGGCAGGAAGCAGTTCTTC; CDR3: CASSQGGLGRKQFF
V: TRBV7-3; D: -; size: -; J: TRBJ2-6; DNA: TGTGCCAGCAGCAATCTTCCCCTCTCTGGGGCCAACGTCCTGACTTTC; CDR3: CASSNLPLSGANVLTF
V: TRBV7-9; D: TRBD2; size: -; J: TRBJ2-2; DNA: TGTGCCAGCAGCTTTCGAAGCGGGGGGTCGACCGGGGAGCTGTTTTTT; CDR3: CASSFRSGGSTGELFF
V: TRBV5-5; D: TRBD2; size: -; J: TRBJ2-5; DNA: TGTGCCAGCAGCTTGGGGGAGGGAAGGCAAGAGACCCAGTACTTC; CDR3: CASSLGEGRQETQYF
V: TRBV11-3; D: -; size: -; J: TRBJ1-2; DNA: TGTGCCAGCAGCCCTCGTGCCTCCGACAGCTATGGCTACACCTTC; CDR3: CASSPRASDSYGYTF
V: TRBV19; D: TRBD1; size: -; J: TRBJ1-4; DNA: TGTGCCAGTAGTATGGGGACAGGGCCTAGAAATGAAAAACTGTTTTTT; CDR3: CASSMGTGPRNEKLFF
V: TRBV3-1/TRBV3-2; D: -; size: -; J: TRBJ1-2; DNA: TGTGCCAGCAGCCAAGATCATAAGGGGGTGGGTGGCTACACCTTC; CDR3: CASSQDHKGVGGYTF
V: TRBV7-8; D: TRBD2; size: -; J: TRBJ2-2; DNA: TGTGCCAGCAGCTGGGGACTAGCGGCCCTAACAAGCGCCGGGGAGCTGTTTTTT; CDR3: CASSWGLAALTSAGELFF
V: TRBV4-1; D: -; size: few; J: TRBJ2-7; DNA: TGCGCCAGCAGCCAAGATACCCTTCCGGGGAATCTGGGCGAGCAGTACTTC; CDR3: CASSQDTLPGNLGEQYF
V: TRBV14; D: TRBD1; size: -; J: TRBJ1-4; DNA: TGTGCCAGCAGCCAAGGACAGGGGTTGAATGAAAAACTGTTTTTT; CDR3: CASSQGQGLNEKLFF
V: TRBV11-2; D: -; size: -; J: TRBJ1-3; DNA: TGTGCCAGCAGCTTGGAGAGTGGAAACACCATATATTTT; CDR3: CASSLESGNTIYF
V: TRBV7-9; D: TRBD1; size: -; J: TRBJ1-6; DNA: TGTGCCAGCAGCCGCGACAGGGGATCACCCCTCCACTTT; CDR3: CASSRDRGSPLHF
V: TRBV3-1/TRBV3-2; D: -; size: -; J: TRBJ1-6; DNA: TGTGCCAGCAGCCAAGGTCCGGGGGGAAATTCACCCCTCCACTTT; CDR3: CASSQGPGGNSPLHF
V: TRBV14; D: -; size: -; J: TRBJ1-6; DNA: TGTGCCAGCAGCCACAGGAGGGTGGAGAACGGATCACCCCTCCACTTT; CDR3: CASSHRRVENGSPLHF
V: TRBV24-1; D: TRBD1; size: -; J: TRBJ1-1; DNA: TGTGCCACCAGTGATAGTGGACAGGGGGACACTGAAGCTTTCTTT; CDR3: CATSDSGQGDTEAFF
V: TRBV29-1; D: -; size: -; J: TRBJ2-7; DNA: TGCAGCGCCGCCCGGGACATAGTCTCCTACGAGCAGTACTTC; CDR3: CSAARDIVSYEQYF
V: TRBV10-3; D: TRBD1; size: -; J: TRBJ1-6; DNA: TGTGCCATCACCAAGGACAGGGCCGAATCACCCCTCCACTTT; CDR3: CAITKDRAESPLHF
V: TRBV27; D: TRBD2; size: -; J: TRBJ2-4; DNA: TGTGCCAGCAGATCCTTAGCGGGGATAGCCAAAAACATTCAGTACTTC; CDR3: CASRSLAGIAKNIQYF
V: TRBV6-4; D: TRBD1; size: -; J: TRBJ2-1; DNA: TGTGCCAGCAGACTCATCCCGGGACAGAGGAAGGTACACGATGAGCAGTTCTTC; CDR3: CASRLIPGQRKVHDEQFF
V: TRBV28; D: -; size: -; J: TRBJ1-2; DNA: TGTGCCAGCAGCCTAGCGACGGGGTCGCGTATACTTTCGGGTGGCTACACCTTC; CDR3: CASSLATGSRILSGGYTF
V: TRBV28; D: -; size: -; J: TRBJ1-2; DNA: TGTGCCAGCAGTCCAGCGGGGGAAGGAAACTATGGCTACACCTTC; CDR3: CASSPAGEGNYGYTF